This T cell receptor beta chain derives from a study of T cell repertoires in cytomegalovirus infection. Study as a whole: CMV epitopes in the study were HLA-C-restricted (recently identified) and HLA-B-restricted (well studied). Regarding the study as a whole: Dominating the ex vivo response were HLA-C-restricted CMV-specific TCR beta clonotypes. Public TCR beta family frequency separated CMV-and-HLA carriers, including in an independent cohort.

This CDR3 is built from 16 residues. Trimming cost V 1 base and J 3 bases, with 14 bases left between them. Germline CDR1 is SGDLS and CDR2 is YYNGEE. Note on this clonotype: Its antigen remains unknown.

TCRdb recomputed calls from the reads with MiXCR, one row per CDR3 protein. The sample lists about 770,000 distinct CDR3 sequences, 25% to 30% seen once, with approximately 14% in the top ten. This receptor was obtained from a human donor in good health (CMV status not recorded). Some clones in this sample may be carry-over from other donors' samples. The sequencing used cultured CD8+ T cells from PBMCs, collected from culture after CMV antigen stimulation. The chain carries TRBV9 and TRBJ2-1; weak D call: TRBD1 (6 bases). The CDR3 nucleotides are TGTGCCAGCAGCGTATCCGACAGGTGGGGCTACAATGAGCAGTTCTTC. This codes for CASSVSDRWGYNEQFF.